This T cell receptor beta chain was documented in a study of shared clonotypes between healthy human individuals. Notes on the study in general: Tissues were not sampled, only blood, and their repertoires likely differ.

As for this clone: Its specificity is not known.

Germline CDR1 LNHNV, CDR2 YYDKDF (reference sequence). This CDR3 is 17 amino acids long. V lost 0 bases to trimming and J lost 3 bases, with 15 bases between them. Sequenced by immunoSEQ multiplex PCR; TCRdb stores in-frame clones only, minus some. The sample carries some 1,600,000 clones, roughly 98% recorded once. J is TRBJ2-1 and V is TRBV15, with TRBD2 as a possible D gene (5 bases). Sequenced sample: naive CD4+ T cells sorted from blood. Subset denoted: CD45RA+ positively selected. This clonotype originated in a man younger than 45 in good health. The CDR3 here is CATSRDPASYGYNEQFF. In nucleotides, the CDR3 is TGTGCCACCAGCAGAGATCCGGCTAGCTACGGCTACAATGAGCAGTTCTTC. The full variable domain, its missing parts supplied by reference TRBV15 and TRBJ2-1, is DAMVIQNPRYQVTQFGKPVTLSCSQTLNHNVMYWYQQKSSQAPKLLFHYYDKDFNNEADTPDNFQSRRPNTSFCFLDIRSPGLGDTAMYLCATSRDPASYGYNEQFFGPGTRLTVL.